This TCR beta chain appears in the sequencing data of a study of beta chain features in type 1 diabetes (dated by TCRdb to between 2018 and 2020). Context from the whole study: No differences in mean age, gender distribution, total cell number or subset yield were found between patients and healthy donors. A total of 107,917,701 sorted cells were examined across all samples, and the number of cells per subset was strongly correlated with RNA yield. The study compared the TCRB repertoires of sorted circulating CD4+ T cell subsets in recently diagnosed type 1 diabetes patients with those in matched healthy donors. Regulatory and stem cell-like memory subsets were isolated from only 8 patients and about eight healthy donors, whereas naive and central memory subsets came from all 30 or so donors. General conclusions and limits of the study: Because cDNA was sequenced instead of genomic DNA, activated cells with high expression could be over-represented, although the groups did not differ in activation or CD3 levels. At VDJ recombination sites, type 1 diabetes patients had fewer insertions and more deleted nucleotides, which implies abnormalities in thymic rearrangement. Naive, central memory and regulatory TCRB repertoires appeared more similar among patients than among healthy donors. Because small numbers of individuals were included in the HLA sub-analyses, any influence of HLA type on TCRB rearrangement was left unresolved. PCR might favor shorter templates, but patient and control samples were amplified and corrected together, so any skew would affect both groups equally. In all four CD4+ subsets, TCRB CDR3 length was moderately but significantly shorter in type 1 diabetes patients.

From each donor, a single peripheral blood sample of around 120 mL on average was drawn into heparinised tubes. A BD FACSAria II was used to sort naive, central memory, regulatory and stem cell-like memory CD4+ T cells with a panel that included CD45RO, CCR7, CD25, CD127, CD95 and CD27. Every sorted population had a purity above 98%. Right away, PBMCs were isolated by Lymphoprep density gradient centrifugation and were stained directly, with no culture step. To minimize batch effects, samples were stained and sorted in pairs, one healthy donor with one patient per experiment. With respect to this clone: The clone's antigen remains unknown. Per-base quality was not reported, and no clone a single base away is much larger than it.

The entire isolated RNA was reverse transcribed using the High Capacity cDNA Reverse Transcription Kit, and thus expressed TCRB transcripts were sequenced. Naive, central memory and regulatory T cell samples underwent deep immunoSEQ sequencing, averaging approximately 3.5 million total reads per sample. Sorted cells were lysed in RLT buffer, and RNA was extracted using DNase-treated RNeasy Micro or Mini kits according to cell number. Each cell subset was processed on its own to prevent cross-contamination, while patient and healthy donor samples were processed together. The immunoSEQ multiplex PCR was used to amplify TCRB sequences from cDNA, generating 87-bp fragments that spanned the CDR3 region. Sequencing of the amplicons was performed on the Illumina HiSeq platform. The authors' pipeline ran thus. Synthetic template baselines were used to correct PCR bias computationally, reads within Hamming distance 2 were collapsed together, and singletons that could not be merged were discarded. Reads were aligned against IMGT to assign V, D and J genes, CDR3 length and insertions or deletions at six rearrangement sites. Clonotype counts were normalized to sorted cell number within each subset before computing true diversity and Gini coefficients with the tcR R package. The overlap coefficient, calculated on TCRB nucleotide sequences, was used to quantify repertoire sharing. As a proxy for the pre-selection repertoire, out-of-frame TCRB sequences from naive cells were analyzed. TCRdb retrieved this table from immuneACCESS and kept in-frame rearrangements only. Not all clones are present; in checked studies, unresolved V genes account for under half, and no reason is known for the remainder. The DNA gave D and trimming, while V, J and clone size come from that table. The sample includes some 410,000 clones, with roughly an eighth observed a single time. The ten most abundant clones make up 0.04% to 0.05% of the sample.

In the germline V gene, CDR1 corresponds to ENHRY and CDR2 to SYGVKD. Taken from cysteine to phenylalanine, the CDR3 has 12 residues. The DNA shown is the 36-base CDR3, in frame from base 1. V sheds 5 bases and J sheds 0 bases, leaving 2 bases between their ends. Recombination joined TRBV10-3 with TRBJ1-3; there is no confident call for the D gene. Sequenced material: naive CD4+ T cells from blood. In the paper's terms, the cell subset or site label means: true naive CD4+ T cells. This receptor was taken from a woman younger than 35 in good health. CDR3 loop: CAISPSGNTIYF. The bases are TGTGCCATCAGTCCCTCTGGAAACACCATATATTTT.